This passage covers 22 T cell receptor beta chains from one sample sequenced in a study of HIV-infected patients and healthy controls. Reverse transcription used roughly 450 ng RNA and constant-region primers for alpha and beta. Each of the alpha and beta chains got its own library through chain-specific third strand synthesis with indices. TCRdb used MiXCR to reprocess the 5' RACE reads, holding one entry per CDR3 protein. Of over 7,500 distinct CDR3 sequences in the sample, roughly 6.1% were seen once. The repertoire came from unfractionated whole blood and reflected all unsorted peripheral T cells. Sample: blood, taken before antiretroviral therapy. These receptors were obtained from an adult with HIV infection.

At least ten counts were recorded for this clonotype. The CDR3: CASSSTPNTEAFF. The CDR3 bases are TGTGCCAGCAGCTCCACACCGAACACTGAAGCTTTCTTT. V gene TRBV7-8 combines with J gene TRBJ1-1; D call uncertain. Germline CDR1 reads SGHVS; CDR2 reads FQNEAQ. Trimming cost V 4 bases and J 1 base, with 7 bases left between them. There are 13 residues in the CDR3.

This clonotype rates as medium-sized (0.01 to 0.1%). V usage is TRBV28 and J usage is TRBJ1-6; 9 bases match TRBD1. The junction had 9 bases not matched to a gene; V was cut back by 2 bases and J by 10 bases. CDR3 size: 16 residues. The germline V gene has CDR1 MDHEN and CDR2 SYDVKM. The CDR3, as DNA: TGTGCCAGCAGTTTACCGGGACAGGGATGGAAATCACCCCTCCACTTT. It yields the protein CASSLPGQGWKSPLHF. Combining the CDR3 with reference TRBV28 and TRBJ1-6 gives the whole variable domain DVKVTQSSRYLVKRTGEKVFLECVQDMDHENMFWYRQDPGLGLRLIYFSYDVKMKEKGDIPEGYSVSREKKERFSLILESASTNQTSMYLCASSLPGQGWKSPLHFGNGTRLTVT.

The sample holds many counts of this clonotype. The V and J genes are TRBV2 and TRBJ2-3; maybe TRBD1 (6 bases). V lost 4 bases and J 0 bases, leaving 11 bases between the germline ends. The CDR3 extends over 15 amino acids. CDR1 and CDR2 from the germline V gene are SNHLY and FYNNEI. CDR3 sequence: CASSVGQPSTDTQYF. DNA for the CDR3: TGTGCCAGCAGTGTTGGACAGCCTAGCACAGATACGCAGTATTTT.

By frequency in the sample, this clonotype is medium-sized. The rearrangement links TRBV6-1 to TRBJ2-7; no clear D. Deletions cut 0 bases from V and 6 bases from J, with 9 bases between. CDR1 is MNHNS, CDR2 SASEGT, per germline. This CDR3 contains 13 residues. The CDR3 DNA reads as TGTGCCAGCAGTGAAGCCTACCCTCCCGAGCAGTACTTC. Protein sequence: CASSEAYPPEQYF.

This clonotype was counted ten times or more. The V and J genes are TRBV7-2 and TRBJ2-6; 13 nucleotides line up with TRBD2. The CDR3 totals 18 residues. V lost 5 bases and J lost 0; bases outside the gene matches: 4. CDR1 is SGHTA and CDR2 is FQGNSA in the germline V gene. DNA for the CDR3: TGTGCCAGCAGCCGGACTAGCGGGGGCAGCTCTGGGGCCAACGTCCTGACTTTC. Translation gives CASSRTSGGSSGANVLTF.

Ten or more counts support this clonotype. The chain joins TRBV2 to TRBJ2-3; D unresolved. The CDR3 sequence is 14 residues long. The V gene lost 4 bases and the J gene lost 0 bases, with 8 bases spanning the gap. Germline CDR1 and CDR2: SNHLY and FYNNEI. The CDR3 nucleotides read TGTGCCAGCAGTGCCAAGAGCAGCACAGATACGCAGTATTTT. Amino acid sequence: CASSAKSSTDTQYF.

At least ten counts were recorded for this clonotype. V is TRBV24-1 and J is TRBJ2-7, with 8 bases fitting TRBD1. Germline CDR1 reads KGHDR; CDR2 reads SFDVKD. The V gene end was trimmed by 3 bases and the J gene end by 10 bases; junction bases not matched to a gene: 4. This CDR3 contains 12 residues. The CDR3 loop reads CATSDKDRDQYF. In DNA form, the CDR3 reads TGTGCCACCAGTGATAAGGACAGGGACCAGTACTTC.

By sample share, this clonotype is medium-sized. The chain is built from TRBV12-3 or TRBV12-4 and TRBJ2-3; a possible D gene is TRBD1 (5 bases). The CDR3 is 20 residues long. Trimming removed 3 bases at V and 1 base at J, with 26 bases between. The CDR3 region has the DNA TGTGCCAGCAGTTTTATCGGCCATGGGTGGCAGGGTAAGGGCACAGATACGCAGTATTTT. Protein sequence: CASSFIGHGWQGKGTDTQYF.

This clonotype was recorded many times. This chain's CDR3 is CASSPRTGGRAKNIQYF. Here the CDR3 DNA reads TGTGCCAGCAGCCCCCGGACAGGGGGCCGGGCCAAAAACATTCAGTACTTC. The chain is built from TRBV11-2 and TRBJ2-4; 11 bases match TRBD1. This CDR3 is built from 17 residues. Trimming took 5 bases from V and 1 from J; bases not matched to a gene: 7. From germline, CDR1 is SGHAT and CDR2 FQNNGV.

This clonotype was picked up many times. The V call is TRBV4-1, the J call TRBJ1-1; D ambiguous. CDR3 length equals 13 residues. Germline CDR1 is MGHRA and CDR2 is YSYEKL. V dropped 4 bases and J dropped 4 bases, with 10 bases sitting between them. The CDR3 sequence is CASSPGLTTEAFF. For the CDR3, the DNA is TGCGCCAGCAGCCCTGGACTGACCACTGAAGCTTTCTTT.

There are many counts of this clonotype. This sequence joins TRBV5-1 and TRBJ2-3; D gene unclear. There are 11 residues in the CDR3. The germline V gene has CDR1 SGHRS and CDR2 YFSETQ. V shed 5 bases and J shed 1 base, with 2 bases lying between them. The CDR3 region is CASRGTDTQYF. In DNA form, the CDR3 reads TGCGCCAGCAGGGGCACAGATACGCAGTATTTT.

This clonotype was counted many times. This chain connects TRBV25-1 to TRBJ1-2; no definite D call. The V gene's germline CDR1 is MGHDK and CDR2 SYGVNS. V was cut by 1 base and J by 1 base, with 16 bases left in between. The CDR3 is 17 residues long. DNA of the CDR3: TGTGCCAGCAGTGAATTTAGGGAGCCAGCCAGTAACTATGGCTACACCTTC. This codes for CASSEFREPASNYGYTF.

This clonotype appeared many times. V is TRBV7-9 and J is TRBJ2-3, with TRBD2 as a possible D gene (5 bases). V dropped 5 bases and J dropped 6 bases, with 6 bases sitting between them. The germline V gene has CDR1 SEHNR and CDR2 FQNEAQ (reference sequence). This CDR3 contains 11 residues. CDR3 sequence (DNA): TGTGCCAGCAGCGGGGAGGATACGCAGTATTTT. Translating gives CASSGEDTQYF. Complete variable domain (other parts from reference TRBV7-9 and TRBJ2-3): DTGVSQNPRHKITKRGQNVTFRCDPISEHNRLYWYRQTLGQGPEFLTYFQNEAQLEKSRLLSDRFSAERPKGSFSTLEIQRTEQGDSAMYLCASSGEDTQYFGPGTRLTVL.

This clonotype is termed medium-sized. The CDR3 region is CAIQVNTEAFF. The CDR3 DNA follows: TGTGCCATCCAGGTGAACACTGAAGCTTTCTTT. This rearrangement joins TRBV28 to TRBJ1-1; no firm D call. The CDR3 covers 11 residues. V lost 10 bases and J 0 bases, leaving 6 bases between the germline ends. Germline CDR1 and CDR2: MDHEN and SYDVKM.

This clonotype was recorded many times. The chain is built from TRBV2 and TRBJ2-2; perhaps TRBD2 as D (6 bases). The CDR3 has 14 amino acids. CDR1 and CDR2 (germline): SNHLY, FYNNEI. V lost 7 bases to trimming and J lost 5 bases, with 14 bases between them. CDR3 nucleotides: TGTGCCAGCATGGGTCTACGGGGGACCGGGGAGCTGTTTTTT. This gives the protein CASMGLRGTGELFF.

The CDR3 here is CASSGDYEQYF. The CDR3 region has the DNA TGCGCCAGCAGCGGGGATTACGAGCAGTACTTC. The chain uses TRBV5-1 and TRBJ2-7, with D unresolved. V was pared by 4 bases and J by 4 bases, with 6 bases between. This CDR3 is 11 amino acids long. Germline CDR1 and CDR2: SGHRS and YFSETQ.

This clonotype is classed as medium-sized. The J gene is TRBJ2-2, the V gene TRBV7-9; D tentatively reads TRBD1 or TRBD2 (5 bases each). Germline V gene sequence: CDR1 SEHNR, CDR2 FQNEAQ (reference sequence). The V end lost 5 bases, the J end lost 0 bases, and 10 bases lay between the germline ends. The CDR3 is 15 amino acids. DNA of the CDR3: TGTGCCAGCAGCGAAGGGACCGCGAACACCGGGGAGCTGTTTTTT. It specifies CASSEGTANTGELFF.

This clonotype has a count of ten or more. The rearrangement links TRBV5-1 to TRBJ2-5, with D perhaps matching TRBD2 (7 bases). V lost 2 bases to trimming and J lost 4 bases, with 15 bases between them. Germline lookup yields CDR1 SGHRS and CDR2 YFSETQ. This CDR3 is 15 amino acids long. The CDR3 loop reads CASSFSGGLGETQYF. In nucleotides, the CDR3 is TGCGCCAGCAGCTTCTCGGGGGGCCTTGGAGAGACCCAGTACTTC.

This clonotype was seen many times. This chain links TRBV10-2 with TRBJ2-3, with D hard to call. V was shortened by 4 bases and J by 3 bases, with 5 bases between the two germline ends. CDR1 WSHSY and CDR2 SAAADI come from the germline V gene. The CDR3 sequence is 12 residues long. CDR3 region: CASSGPTDTQYF. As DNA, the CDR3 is TGCGCCAGCAGTGGGCCGACAGATACGCAGTATTTT.

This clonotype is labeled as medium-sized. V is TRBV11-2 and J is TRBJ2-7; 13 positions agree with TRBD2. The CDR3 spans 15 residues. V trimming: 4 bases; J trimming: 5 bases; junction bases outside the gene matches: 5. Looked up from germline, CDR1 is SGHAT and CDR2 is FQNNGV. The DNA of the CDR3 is TGTGCCAGCAGCTCCTCGGGACTAGCGGGGCACGAGCAGTACTTC. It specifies CASSSSGLAGHEQYF. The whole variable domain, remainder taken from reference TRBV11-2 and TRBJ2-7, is EAGVAQSPRYKIIEKRQSVAFWCNPISGHATLYWYQQILGQGPKLLIQFQNNGVVDDSQLPKDRFSAERLKGVDSTLKIQPAKLEDSAVYLCASSSSGLAGHEQYFGPGTRLTVT.

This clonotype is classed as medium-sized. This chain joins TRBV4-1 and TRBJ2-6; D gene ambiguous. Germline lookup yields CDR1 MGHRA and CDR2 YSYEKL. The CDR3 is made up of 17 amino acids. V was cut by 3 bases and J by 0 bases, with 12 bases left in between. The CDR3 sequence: CASSQSIVGSGANVLTF. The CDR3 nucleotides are TGCGCCAGCAGCCAGTCGATCGTGGGCTCTGGGGCCAACGTCCTGACTTTC.

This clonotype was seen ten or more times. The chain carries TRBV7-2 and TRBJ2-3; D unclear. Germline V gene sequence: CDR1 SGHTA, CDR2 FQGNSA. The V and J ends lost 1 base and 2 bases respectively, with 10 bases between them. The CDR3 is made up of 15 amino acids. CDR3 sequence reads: CASSLVESSTDTQYF. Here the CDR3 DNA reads TGTGCCAGCAGCTTAGTGGAATCCTCCACAGATACGCAGTATTTT.